Shown below are 5 T cell receptor beta chains from a single sample sequenced in a study of OX40 agonist ivuxolimab in advanced cancers. Clones were sequenced by immunoSEQ multiplex PCR, and TCRdb holds only the in-frame ones, with some missing. The repertoire holds roughly 70,000 clones, with 82% as singletons. The source material was CD4+ or CD8+ T cells sorted from blood, sampled in a trial of the OX40 agonist ivuxolimab. Receptors originate from an adult with an advanced solid tumor such as melanoma, head and neck, liver or kidney cancer.

The gene calls are TRBV9 and TRBJ2-7; D is possibly TRBD1 or TRBD2 (6 bases each). Germline V gene data show CDR1 as SGDLS and CDR2 as YYNGEE. Between the trimmed V and J ends, which lost 0 bases and 1 base, there was a span of 11 bases. There are 15 residues in the CDR3. For the CDR3, the DNA is TGTGCCAGCAGCGTAGGTGTAGGGGGGTCCTACGAGCAGTACTTC. It translates to CASSVGVGGSYEQYF.

The chain carries TRBV30 and TRBJ2-1; the D gene is possibly TRBD1 (6 bases). V dropped 0 bases and J dropped 2 bases, with 14 bases sitting between them. CDR1 is GTSNPN and CDR2 is SVGIG in the germline V gene (reference sequence). This CDR3 spans 16 amino acids. CDR3: CAWSVRLGATYNEQFF. In nucleotides, the CDR3 is TGTGCCTGGAGTGTACGGTTGGGGGCTACCTACAATGAGCAGTTCTTC.

Note on this clone: The germline gene is not matched at one end of the junction; a read error may be the cause. The chain carries TRBV5-4 and TRBJ1-6, with D possibly matching TRBD1 (6 bases). The germline V gene encodes CDR1 SGHNT and CDR2 YYREEE (reference sequence). The CDR3 consists of 16 residues. The CDR3 loop reads CASSFGGGVTNSPPHF. CDR3 nucleotides: TGTGCCAGCAGCTTCGGGGGGGGCGTAACTAATTCACCCCCCCACTTT.

The V and J genes are TRBV7-6 and TRBJ2-7; 11 bases line up with TRBD2. With 6 bases clipped from V and 3 bases from J, the junction kept 7 bases outside the gene matches. Germline loops: CDR1 SGHVS, CDR2 FNYEAQ. This CDR3 is 15 amino acids long. CDR3 bases: TGTGCCAGCAGTTCGGGACTAGCGGCGATCTACGAGCAGTACTTC. It specifies CASSSGLAAIYEQYF.

V and J are TRBV6-5 and TRBJ1-5; D is perhaps TRBD1 (5 bases). V dropped 6 bases and J dropped 2 bases, with 8 bases sitting between them. The CDR3 loop spans 13 amino acids. Germline CDR1 reads MNHEY; CDR2 reads SVGAGI. CDR3: CASRRQRNQPQHF. The DNA for the CDR3 is TGTGCCAGCAGACGACAGCGCAATCAGCCCCAGCATTTT.